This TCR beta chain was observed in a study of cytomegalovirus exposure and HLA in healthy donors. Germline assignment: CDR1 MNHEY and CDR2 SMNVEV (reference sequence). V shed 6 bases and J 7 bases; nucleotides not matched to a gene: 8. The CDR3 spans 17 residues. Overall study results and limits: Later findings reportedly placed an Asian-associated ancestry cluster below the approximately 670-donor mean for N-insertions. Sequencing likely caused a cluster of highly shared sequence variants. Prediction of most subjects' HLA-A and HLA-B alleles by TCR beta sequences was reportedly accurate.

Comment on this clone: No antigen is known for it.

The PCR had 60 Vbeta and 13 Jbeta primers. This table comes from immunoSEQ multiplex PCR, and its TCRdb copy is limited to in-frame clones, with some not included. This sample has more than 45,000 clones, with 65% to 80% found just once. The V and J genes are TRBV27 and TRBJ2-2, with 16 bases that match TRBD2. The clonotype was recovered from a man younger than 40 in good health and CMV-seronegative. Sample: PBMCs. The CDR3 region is CASRQGLAGGPFGELFF. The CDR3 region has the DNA TGTGCCAGCAGACAGGGACTAGCGGGAGGGCCGTTCGGGGAGCTGTTTTTT.